This entry lists 4 T cell receptor beta chains sequenced from one sample in a study of brain T cells in children with intractable seizures. TCRdb keeps only in-frame clones here, not all; method: immunoSEQ multiplex PCR. The sample includes over 20,000 clones, 94% of them seen just once. The starting material was peripheral blood, obtained at surgery. All receptors come from a boy between 10 and 17 years old with focal cortical dysplasia and intractable seizures.

The CDR3, as DNA: TGTGCCAGTAGTACGGGACAGGAGCGCTCCAATGAGCAGTTCTTC. Translation gives CASSTGQERSNEQFF. The chain employs TRBV19 and TRBJ2-1, with 8 bases matching TRBD1. V shed 4 bases and J 6 bases; nucleotides not matched to a gene: 8. CDR3 length equals 15 residues. CDR1 is LNHDA and CDR2 is SQIVND in the germline V gene (reference sequence).

This clone came up a few times. The chain joins TRBV7-5 to TRBJ1-2; TRBD1, as called in the table, went unchecked against the DNA. TRBV7-5 is given as a pseudogene. The CDR3 totals 14 residues. DNA of the CDR3: TGTGTCAGAAGCCTGGGACATAGACTATGCGGCTACACCTTC. This sequence encodes CVRSLGHRLCGYTF.

The V call is TRBV5-4, the J call TRBJ1-2, with D possibly matching TRBD1 (5 bases). This CDR3 has 15 amino acids. The V end was cut by 4 bases, the J end by 8 bases, with 21 bases between. The germline CDR1 and CDR2 sequences are SGHNT and YYREEE (reference sequence). CDR3 in DNA: TGTGCCAGCAGCCCCGAAAACGGCAGGGTGATCGGCTACACCTTC. It specifies CASSPENGRVIGYTF.

V and J are TRBV23-1 and TRBJ1-5; 7 positions match TRBD1. TRBV23-1 belongs to the ORF category, with a function that is uncertain. The ends lost 6 bases at V and 3 bases at J; junction bases unmatched: 5. The CDR3 consists of 14 residues. The CDR3: CASSHRGINQPQHF. CDR3 DNA sequence: TGCGCCAGCAGCCACAGGGGCATCAATCAGCCCCAGCATTTT.